This T cell receptor beta chain was documented in a study of blood T cell repertoires in COVID-19. The CDR3 sequence is 15 residues long. The germline V gene has CDR1 KGHDR and CDR2 SFDVKD. The V and J ends lost 4 bases and 8 bases respectively, with 19 bases between them. Sequencing used immunoSEQ multiplex PCR; TCRdb keeps in-frame clones, though not all of them. The repertoire has about 670,000 clones, more than 80% of them found once; the top ten carry roughly 0.25%. The clonotype originates from a woman in her late teens or twenties with acute or convalescent COVID-19. Sequencing used peripheral blood. This chain connects TRBV24-1 to TRBJ1-2; weak D call: TRBD1 (5 bases). The CDR3 DNA reads as TGTGCCACCAGTGACGCGACAAGGGGCCCTCTCGGCTACACCTTC. Amino acids: CATSDATRGPLGYTF.